This T cell receptor beta chain derives from a study of early T cells in non-severe SARS-CoV-2 infection. TCRdb called the 5' RACE reads again in MiXCR, with one record for every CDR3 protein. The sample records about 36,000 distinct CDR3 sequences, less than 6.5% being singletons. This clonotype was picked up a small number of times. This CDR3 region has 15 residues. Looked up from germline, CDR1 is LGHDT and CDR2 is YNNKEL (reference sequence). The V and J ends lost 2 bases and 6 bases, in that order; junction bases with no gene match: 7. Sequenced: whole blood. The chain is built from TRBV3-1 and TRBJ2-7; 10 bases match TRBD2. This receptor was obtained from an adult who was a healthcare worker with PCR-confirmed SARS-CoV-2 infection or an uninfected control (not recorded which). CDR3 sequence (DNA): TGTGCCAGCAGCCAACTAGCGGGGGCCGTCTTCGAGCAGTACTTC. Residues: CASSQLAGAVFEQYF.